A selection of T cell receptor beta chains follows, all from one sample in a study of T cell changes during pregnancy in multiple sclerosis. This table comes from immunoSEQ multiplex PCR, and its TCRdb copy is limited to in-frame clones, with some not included. The sample shows 40,000 or so clones, 85% to 95% of them seen only once. Source: peripheral blood, taken before pregnancy. These receptors were obtained from a female donor with multiple sclerosis, enrolled in a pregnancy study. Each CDR3 is given with its conserved first and last residue. The order of the fields is J gene, clone size, V gene, D gene, CDR3 DNA, CDR3 protein. D genes are given only for firm matches. Not every row has a clone size; where given, it reads once, few, many or a size class.

TRBJ1-1	once	TRBV18	TRBD1	TGTGCCAGCTCACCAATACCGGGACAGGGGCCAGGGGCTTTCTTT	CASSPIPGQGPGAFF
TRBJ2-1	-	TRBV5-1	-	TGCGCCAGCAGCGCCCGACCCCGGAGGCAGTTCTTC	CASSARPRRQFF
TRBJ2-2	-	TRBV28	TRBD2	TGTGCCAGCGTGACTAGCGGGAGGGTGTCGACCGGGGAGCTGTTTTTT	CASVTSGRVSTGELFF
TRBJ2-5	-	TRBV18	TRBD1	TGTGCCAGCTCACTCGGGACAGAAGAGACCCAGTACTTC	CASSLGTEETQYF
TRBJ1-2	-	TRBV6-5	-	TGTGCCAGCAGTTCTAGAACGGGTGACCGGGGCTATGGCTACACCTTC	CASSSRTGDRGYGYTF
TRBJ1-6	-	TRBV6-5	TRBD1	TGTGCCAGCAGTTTTTCACAGGGGCGTAATTCACCCCTCCACTTT	CASSFSQGRNSPLHF
TRBJ2-1	-	TRBV6-4	-	TGTGCCAGCAGTGACGGAGCGGGCGGCTACAATGAGCAGTTCTTC	CASSDGAGGYNEQFF
TRBJ1-4	-	TRBV28	-	TGTGCCAGCAGTTTTAGACGGGTTGCAACTAATGAAAAACTGTTTTTT	CASSFRRVATNEKLFF
TRBJ2-1	-	TRBV2	-	TGTGCCAGCACACTAGCCACGTTCTACAATGAGCAGTTCTTC	CASTLATFYNEQFF
TRBJ2-3	-	TRBV9	TRBD2	TGTGCCTCGTCGGGAGGGGCAGATACGCAGTATTTT	CASSGGADTQYF
TRBJ2-1	-	TRBV4-1	TRBD2	TGCGCCAGCAGCCAAGATGCAGGGTCTAGCGGAGGGAGCTCCTACAATGAGCAGTTCTTC	CASSQDAGSSGGSSYNEQFF
TRBJ1-1	once	TRBV11-2	TRBD1	TGTGCCAGCAGCTTAACCGGACAGGGGAACACTGAAGCTTTCTTT	CASSLTGQGNTEAFF
TRBJ2-2	once	TRBV5-1	TRBD2	TGCGCCAGCAGCCGTCTTGCGGGAGAGGACGGGGAGCTGTTTTTT	CASSRLAGEDGELFF
TRBJ1-5	-	TRBV2	-	TGTGCCAGCAGAGCGGGACACCACAATCAGCCCCAGCATTTT	CASRAGHHNQPQHF
TRBJ2-1	-	TRBV10-3	TRBD2	TGTGCCATCGGCGAGTCGACTAGCGGGATCGACAATGAGCAGTTCTTC	CAIGESTSGIDNEQFF
TRBJ1-1	-	TRBV27	-	TGTGCCAGCAGTTTGGTCAGGGGTCACACTGAAGCTTTCTTT	CASSLVRGHTEAFF
TRBJ2-2	-	TRBV29-1	TRBD1	TGCAGCGTTGACGCTGGACAGGGGACCACGAACACCGGGGAGCTGTTTTTT	CSVDAGQGTTNTGELFF
TRBJ1-2	-	TRBV5-1	-	TGCGCCAGCAGCTTGGTGGCAGGGCCTGGCTACACCTTC	CASSLVAGPGYTF
TRBJ1-1	-	TRBV29-1	-	TGCAGCGGGATGAGGCGGGTGTACACTGAAGCTTTCTTT	CSGMRRVYTEAFF
TRBJ2-7	-	TRBV6-5	-	TGTGCCAGCAGTTACAGGGGGAGGGACTACGAGCAGTACTTC	CASSYRGRDYEQYF
TRBJ2-7	-	TRBV28	TRBD2	TGTGCCAGCAGTATTACTAGCGGGAGTCAAAACGAGCAGTACTTC	CASSITSGSQNEQYF
TRBJ1-1	few	TRBV11-2	-	TGTGCCAGCAGCGCCAGACAGTACACTGAAGCTTTCTTT	CASSARQYTEAFF
TRBJ2-5	-	TRBV5-4	TRBD2	TGTGCCAGCAGCTGGAGCGGGAGCGGTGAGACCCAGTACTTC	CASSWSGSGETQYF
TRBJ1-5	-	TRBV16	-	TGTGCCAGCAGCCAATCGGGCCAGATCAATCAGCCCCAGCATTTT	CASSQSGQINQPQHF
TRBJ2-5	-	TRBV18	-	TGTGCCAGCTCACCAGCTTTTACGACACCCCTTCAAGAGACCCAGTACTTC	CASSPAFTTPLQETQYF
TRBJ2-7	-	TRBV27	TRBD1	TGTGCCAGCAGTCTGGGACAGGAATTCTACGAGCAGTACTTC	CASSLGQEFYEQYF
TRBJ1-5	-	TRBV19	-	TGTGCCAGTAGTATTGAGGGGGATCTTAGCAATCAGCCCCAGCATTTT	CASSIEGDLSNQPQHF
TRBJ1-5	-	TRBV4-1	-	TGCGCCAGCAGCCAAGAGGGGCAGCCTAATCAGCCCCAGCATTTT	CASSQEGQPNQPQHF
TRBJ2-7	few	TRBV28	-	TGTGCCAGCAGTGACAGCAAGAAAAAACCCTCCTACGAGCAGTACTTC	CASSDSKKKPSYEQYF
TRBJ2-6	few	TRBV7-9	-	TGTGCCAGCAGCCCGCAGGGCTCTGGGGCCAACGTCCTGACTTTC	CASSPQGSGANVLTF
TRBJ2-4	-	TRBV4-2	TRBD2	TGTGCCAGCAGCCAAGATTTGGAGGTAGCGGGGACACTAGCCAAAAACATTCAGTACTTC	CASSQDLEVAGTLAKNIQYF
TRBJ2-7	-	TRBV19	-	TGTGCCAGTAGTATAGATACTAGCAGCTACGAGCAGTACTTC	CASSIDTSSYEQYF
TRBJ2-3	-	TRBV19	-	TGTGCCAGTAGTATGGCGCGGGTCACAGATACGCAGTATTTT	CASSMARVTDTQYF
TRBJ2-7	-	TRBV27	TRBD2	TGTGCCAGCAGTCCAGGGGCCGGGACTAGCGGGAGAGGGAGCTCCTACGAGCAGTACTTC	CASSPGAGTSGRGSSYEQYF
TRBJ2-7	once	TRBV19	-	TGTGCCAGCAACTATATACCCGGAGACGAGCAGTACTTC	CASNYIPGDEQYF
TRBJ1-5	-	TRBV2	-	TGTGCCAGCAGTGACCGGGGGTTCAATCAGCCCCAGCATTTT	CASSDRGFNQPQHF
TRBJ2-7	-	TRBV7-6	-	TGTGCCAGCAGCCGCGACCCGGACAGCTACGAGCAGTACTTC	CASSRDPDSYEQYF
TRBJ1-4	-	TRBV18	-	TGTGCCAGCTCACCACCGTGGCCGAATGAAAAACTGTTTTTT	CASSPPWPNEKLFF
TRBJ2-7	once	TRBV2	-	TGTGCCAGCCTGAGCTCGGGGACTGCCTCCTACGAGCAGTACTTC	CASLSSGTASYEQYF
TRBJ2-1	-	TRBV2	TRBD2	TGTGCCAGCAGTGAGTGGCTAGCGGGAGGGTACAATGAGCAGTTCTTC	CASSEWLAGGYNEQFF
TRBJ2-1	-	TRBV4-1	TRBD1	TGCGCCAGCAGACACCTGACAGGGAAGAGGAATGAGCAGTTCTTC	CASRHLTGKRNEQFF
TRBJ1-1	-	TRBV5-4	-	TGTGCCAGCAGCTTGGCCACTGCACAAGCTTTCTTT	CASSLATAQAFF
TRBJ2-7	-	TRBV18	-	TGTGCCAGCTCACAGGGGTCGGTCTACGAGCAGTACTTC	CASSQGSVYEQYF
TRBJ2-2	-	TRBV7-3	-	TGTGCCAGCAGCCTTCGTAGGGGAGGTGACACCGGGGAGCTGTTTTTT	CASSLRRGGDTGELFF
TRBJ1-5	-	TRBV7-9	-	TGTGCCAGCAGCTTGACAGATCAGCCCCAGCATTTT	CASSLTDQPQHF
TRBJ1-1	-	TRBV6-5	TRBD1	TGTGCCAGTCGGGGACAGGGAGCTTATGAAGCTTTCTTT	CASRGQGAYEAFF
TRBJ1-1	-	TRBV5-1	-	TGCGCCAGCAGCACCCTACAGGGCCTGAACACTGAAGCTTTCTTT	CASSTLQGLNTEAFF
TRBJ2-1	-	TRBV9	TRBD2	TGTGCCAGCAGCGCGGGACTAGCGTTAAATGAGCAGTTCTTC	CASSAGLALNEQFF
TRBJ2-5	once	TRBV11-2	-	TGTGCCAGCAGCCCCCAGGGGCTCCAGGAGACCCAGTACTTC	CASSPQGLQETQYF